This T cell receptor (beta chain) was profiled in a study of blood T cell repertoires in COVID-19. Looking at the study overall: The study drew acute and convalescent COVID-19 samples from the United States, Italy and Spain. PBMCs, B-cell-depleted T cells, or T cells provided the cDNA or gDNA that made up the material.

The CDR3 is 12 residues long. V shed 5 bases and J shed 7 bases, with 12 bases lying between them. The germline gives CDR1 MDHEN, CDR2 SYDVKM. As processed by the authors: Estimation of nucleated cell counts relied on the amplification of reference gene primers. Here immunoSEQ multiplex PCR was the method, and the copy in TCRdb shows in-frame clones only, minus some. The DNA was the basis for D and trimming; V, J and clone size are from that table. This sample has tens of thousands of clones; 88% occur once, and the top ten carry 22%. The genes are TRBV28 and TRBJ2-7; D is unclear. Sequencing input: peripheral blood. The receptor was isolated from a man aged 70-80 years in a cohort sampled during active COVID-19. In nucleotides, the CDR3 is TGTGCCAGCAGTATACAGACCGGTGAGCAGTACTTC. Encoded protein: CASSIQTGEQYF.